The 3 T cell receptor beta chains reported below all come from one sample, sequenced in a study of blood T cell repertoires in COVID-19. Assay: immunoSEQ multiplex PCR; the TCRdb copy retains only in-frame clones and omits some. This table has roughly 200,000 clones, 75% to 90% appearing once. The sequenced material came from PBMCs or T cells enriched from blood (not recorded which). Receptor source: a man in his forties or fifties who had recovered from COVID-19.

This chain links TRBV27 with TRBJ1-1; no firm D call. The CDR3 length is 10 residues. Between the trimmed V and J ends, which lost 8 bases and 5 bases, there was a span of 6 bases. Germline V gives CDR1 MNHEY, CDR2 SMNVEV (reference sequence). The CDR3 nucleotides are TGTGCCAGCGGAGGGACTGAAGCTTTCTTT. Its protein is CASGGTEAFF.

This chain joins TRBV4-1 and TRBJ2-1, with D unclear. The V end was cut by 0 bases, the J end by 8 bases, with 8 bases between. CDR3 length equals 13 residues. Germline-derived CDR1 and CDR2 are MGHRA and YSYEKL. The CDR3 here is CASSQDRLDEQFF. CDR3 bases: TGCGCCAGCAGCCAAGACCGACTTGATGAGCAGTTCTTC.

The chain uses TRBV6-1 and TRBJ2-7; 7 bases agree with TRBD1. This CDR3 is built from 16 residues. V trimming: 3 bases; J trimming: 4 bases; junction bases outside the gene matches: 12. Germline CDR1 reads MNHNS; CDR2 reads SASEGT. DNA for the CDR3: TGTGCCAGCAGTGATGGTGTTCGGGACAGAGCATACGAGCAGTACTTC. Residues: CASSDGVRDRAYEQYF.